The sequence of this TCR beta chain was determined in a study of shared clonotypes between healthy human individuals. Study-wide points: Expectations were that clonotype sharing among donors would be affected by sequencing depth. Non-shared clonotypes showed lower generation probabilities than clonotypes common to all four donors.

Generated by immunoSEQ multiplex PCR, the TCRdb table keeps only in-frame clones and is missing some. In the table there are some 1 million clones, approximately 72% of which are singletons. CDR3 length: 13 amino acids. Trimming removed 3 bases at V and 6 bases at J, with 9 bases between. The germline V gene encodes CDR1 GTSNPN and CDR2 SVGIG (reference sequence). Subsets obtained from CD4+ cells comprised CD45RA+ naive and CD45RA-negative memory cells. This clone appeared a few times. The antigen remains undetermined. Sequenced sample: memory CD4+ T cells sorted from blood. Subset specified: CD45RA-negative fraction. The chain employs TRBV30 and TRBJ1-6, with a possible D match to TRBD1 (6 bases). The sequence derives from a man between 18 and 35 years old in good health. CDR3: CAWRGGGNSPLHF. The CDR3 nucleotides are TGTGCCTGGAGGGGGGGCGGTAATTCACCCCTCCACTTT.